One and the same sample provided the 32 T cell receptor beta chains below, sequenced in a study of blood T cell repertoires in COVID-19. Assay: immunoSEQ multiplex PCR; the TCRdb copy retains only in-frame clones and omits some. Of about 150,000 clones detected, 80% to 90% appear once; the ten largest clones hold roughly 8.9%. Sequenced input: peripheral blood. Source of these receptors: a woman in her forties or fifties with acute or convalescent COVID-19.

The V call is TRBV19, the J call TRBJ1-2, with D uncertain. Deletions cut 9 bases from V and 8 bases from J, with 19 bases between. The CDR3 extends over 13 amino acids. The germline gives CDR1 LNHDA, CDR2 SQIVND (reference sequence). The CDR3 DNA reads as TGTGCCAGGATCCCGCGGGTGCAAGGAGGCTACACCTTC. As protein: CARIPRVQGGYTF.

This clone appeared a few times. The J gene is TRBJ2-2, the V gene TRBV5-1, with 9 bases fitting TRBD1. CDR1 SGHRS and CDR2 YFSETQ come from the germline V gene. The CDR3 sequence is 15 residues long. J gave up 6 bases and V 3 bases, and 6 bases lay outside the gene matches. CDR3 coding DNA: TGCGCCAGCAGCTCCGGGACAGGGTTTTCCGGGGAGCTGTTTTTT. Translated, it gives CASSSGTGFSGELFF.

The chain joins TRBV21-1 to TRBJ1-6; the table names TRBD1, a call not compared with the DNA. TRBV21-1 is a listed pseudogene. The CDR3 contains 18 residues. CDR3 sequence reads: CASSGRTGNPFDNSPLHF. The CDR3 nucleotides read TGTGCCAGCAGCGGCCGGACAGGGAATCCCTTCGACAATTCACCCCTCCACTTT.

DNA for the CDR3: TGCAGCGTGACGGACTCAGCCGGAAATCAGCCCCAGCATTTT. The encoded protein is CSVTDSAGNQPQHF. The V gene is TRBV29-1, the J gene TRBJ1-5; D is unresolved. Germline loops: CDR1 SQVTM, CDR2 ANQGSEA. The CDR3 spans 14 residues. V shed 6 bases and J shed 4 bases, with 16 bases lying between them. Drawing the rest from reference TRBV29-1 and TRBJ1-5, the complete variable domain is SAVISQKPSRDICQRGTSLTIQCQVDSQVTMMFWYRQQPGQSLTLIATANQGSEATYESGFVIDKFPISRPNLTFSTLTVSNMSPEDSSIYLCSVTDSAGNQPQHFGDGTRLSIL.

This clone was observed once. The chain has TRBV29-1 and TRBJ1-5, with D possibly TRBD1 on 5 matching bases. The CDR3 covers 13 residues. CDR1 is SQVTM, CDR2 ANQGSEA, per germline. Trimming left V 4 bases short and J 5 bases short, with 12 bases between. The CDR3 is CSVGEGLDQPQHF. The CDR3 region has the DNA TGCAGCGTTGGTGAGGGACTCGATCAGCCCCAGCATTTT.

The chain uses TRBV4-3 and TRBJ2-1; the match to TRBD2 covers 13 bases. This CDR3 is built from 17 residues. The V and J ends lost 6 bases and 8 bases, in that order; junction bases with no gene match: 13. The germline V gene encodes CDR1 LGHNA and CDR2 YSLEER. The CDR3 coding sequence is TGCGCCAGCAGACTTGGACTAGCGGGAGATCCCAGCGATGAGCAGTTCTTC. It is translated as CASRLGLAGDPSDEQFF.

The chain joins TRBV5-1 to TRBJ2-7; D is unresolved. With 0 bases removed from V and 5 bases from J, the gap between germline ends came to 12 bases. The CDR3 runs to 14 residues. CDR1 and CDR2 from the germline V gene are SGHRS and YFSETQ. CDR3 in amino acids: CASSLDSRINEQYF. The CDR3 DNA reads TGCGCCAGCAGCTTGGATTCTAGAATAAACGAGCAGTACTTC.

Many counts were recorded for this clone. Here the CDR3 DNA reads TGTGCCAGCAGTTTTTTCAGGCACCTCAATCAGCCCCAGCATTTT. Its protein product is CASSFFRHLNQPQHF. The chain employs TRBV28 and TRBJ1-5, with unresolved D. V was cut by 3 bases and J by 3 bases, with 12 bases left in between. The V gene's germline CDR1 is MDHEN and CDR2 SYDVKM. The CDR3 runs 15 residues.

This chain links TRBV5-6 with TRBJ1-2; possibly TRBD1 for D (5 bases). The CDR3 runs 13 residues. V was clipped by 1 base and J by 8 bases, with 12 bases between them. Germline CDR1 SGHDT, CDR2 YYEEEE. The CDR3 loop is CASSLKGVRGYTF. The CDR3 DNA is TGTGCCAGCAGCTTGAAAGGGGTAAGGGGCTACACCTTC.

The chain employs TRBV12-3 or TRBV12-4 and TRBJ1-2; 7 bases fit TRBD1. The CDR3 covers 12 residues. V lost 6 bases, J lost 5 bases, and 3 bases stayed unmatched. The DNA for the CDR3 is TGTGCCAGCAGCATACAGGGGTATGGCTACACCTTC. Translation: CASSIQGYGYTF.

This chain joins TRBV18 and TRBJ2-7, with D possibly being TRBD2 (6 bases). The germline CDR1 and CDR2 sequences are KGHSH and LQKENI. Trimming removed 1 base from V and 4 bases from J, with 11 bases in between. The CDR3 runs 14 residues. The CDR3 spells CASSPQGGGYEQYF. CDR3 DNA: TGTGCCAGCTCACCACAGGGAGGAGGGTACGAGCAGTACTTC.

The chain links TRBV19 to TRBJ1-5; D call uncertain. In germline, CDR1 is LNHDA, CDR2 SQIVND (reference sequence). Trimming shortened V by 5 bases and J by 2 bases, and 13 bases separated the two germline ends. The CDR3 loop spans 15 amino acids. The DNA for the CDR3 is TGTGCCAGTAGTTTCAGCGTCCTCGGCAATCAGCCCCAGCATTTT. Translation: CASSFSVLGNQPQHF.

The table lists this clone with a count of one. V gene TRBV7-8 combines with J gene TRBJ2-4; 7 bases are shared with TRBD1. Unmatched junction bases numbered 3, after V lost 0 bases and J lost 4 bases. This CDR3 has 15 amino acids. Germline CDR1 is SGHVS and CDR2 is FQNEAQ. CDR3 amino acids: CASSLAGDRKNIQYF. For the CDR3, the DNA is TGTGCCAGCAGCTTAGCTGGGGACAGAAAAAACATTCAGTACTTC.

V is TRBV19 and J is TRBJ2-2, with unresolved D. The V end was cut by 5 bases, the J end by 1 base, with 11 bases between. Germline V CDR1 and CDR2: LNHDA, SQIVND (reference sequence). This CDR3 region has 15 residues. The CDR3 spells CASSRVGGNTGELFF. In DNA, the CDR3 is TGTGCCAGTAGTCGGGTGGGTGGGAACACCGGGGAGCTGTTTTTT. The whole variable domain, filled in from reference TRBV19 and TRBJ2-2, reads DGGITQSPKYLFRKEGQNVTLSCEQNLNHDAMYWYRQDPGQGLRLIYYSQIVNDFQKGDIAEGYSVSREKKESFPLTVTSAQKNPTAFYLCASSRVGGNTGELFFGEGSRLTVL.

This chain connects TRBV7-2 to TRBJ2-1; 13 nucleotides align to TRBD2. The CDR3 covers 15 residues. Looked up from germline, CDR1 is SGHTA and CDR2 is FQGNSA. V was pared by 7 bases and J by 6 bases, with 6 bases of the junction left unmatched. CDR3 in amino acids: CASILGLAGANEQFF. CDR3 nucleotides: TGTGCCAGCATCCTAGGACTAGCGGGAGCCAATGAGCAGTTCTTC.

The chain carries TRBV7-9 and TRBJ2-7, with 9 bases aligning to TRBD1. This CDR3 comprises 15 residues. Germline V gives CDR1 SEHNR, CDR2 FQNEAQ (reference sequence). J was trimmed by 1 base and V by 6 bases; bases with no gene match: 7. This chain's CDR3 is CASSRMGQGSYEQYF. The CDR3 nucleotides read TGTGCCAGCAGTCGAATGGGACAGGGATCCTACGAGCAGTACTTC.

The sample holds one count of this clone. This chain uses TRBV7-9 with TRBJ2-7; 9 bases are shared with TRBD1. Germline trimming cut 1 base from V and 5 bases from J; bases unmatched to any gene: 9. CDR1 is SEHNR and CDR2 is FQNEAQ in the germline V gene (reference sequence). There are 16 residues in the CDR3. CDR3 residues: CASSLGVLGDRDEQYF. The CDR3 region has the DNA TGTGCCAGCAGCTTAGGCGTTCTAGGGGACAGGGACGAGCAGTACTTC.

The chain has TRBV27 and TRBJ2-1, with D maybe TRBD1 (7 bases). From germline, CDR1 is MNHEY and CDR2 SMNVEV (reference sequence). The length of the CDR3 is 16 residues. V lost 5 bases and J lost 7, with 21 bases in between. The CDR3, as DNA: TGTGCCAGCAGTCACGTGCGGGACACAGGGGTAAATGAGCAGTTCTTC. It yields the protein CASSHVRDTGVNEQFF.

The chain has TRBV5-4 and TRBJ2-7, with D possibly TRBD2 on 6 matching bases. The CDR3 totals 16 residues. V shed 2 bases and J shed 0 bases, with 15 bases lying between them. CDR1 is SGHNT, CDR2 YYREEE, per germline (reference sequence). CDR3 amino acids: CASSFGGTQVSYEQYF. CDR3 in DNA: TGTGCCAGCAGCTTTGGAGGGACTCAAGTCTCCTACGAGCAGTACTTC.

This chain links TRBV6-2 or TRBV6-3 with TRBJ2-7; D might be TRBD1 (6 bases). This CDR3 region has 20 residues. V was shortened by 3 bases and J by 0 bases, with 27 bases between the two germline ends. Germline V gives CDR1 MNHEY, CDR2 SVGEGT. The CDR3 nucleotides read TGTGCCAGCAGTTATTCCGGGTTCGAGGACAGTTTTTCCCTCTCCTACGAGCAGTACTTC. Its translation: CASSYSGFEDSFSLSYEQYF.

The chain couples TRBV7-2 to TRBJ2-1; D not certain. This CDR3 region has 16 residues. Per germline, CDR1 SGHTA and CDR2 FQGNSA. With 1 base removed from V and 2 bases from J, the gap between germline ends came to 12 bases. In nucleotides, the CDR3 is TGTGCCAGCAGCTTAGGTTCCTTCCTTACCTACAATGAGCAGTTCTTC. This codes for CASSLGSFLTYNEQFF.

This chain links TRBV7-3 with TRBJ2-7; D is possibly TRBD2 (5 bases). Germline V gene lookup returns CDR1 SGHTA and CDR2 FQGTGA. This CDR3 comprises 13 residues. The V end lost 2 bases, the J end lost 9 bases, and 14 bases lay between the germline ends. The CDR3 loop reads CASSLHIGGRQYF. Written as DNA, the CDR3 is TGTGCCAGCAGCTTACACATAGGAGGTCGGCAGTACTTC. Full variable domain (missing parts from reference TRBV7-3 and TRBJ2-7): GAGVSQTPSNKVTEKGKYVELRCDPISGHTALYWYRQSLGQGPEFLIYFQGTGAADDSGLPNDRFFAVRPEGSVSTLKIQRTERGDSAVYLCASSLHIGGRQYFGPGTRLTVT.

The rearrangement links TRBV13 to TRBJ2-7; a weak D match, TRBD2 (5 bases). Between the trimmed V and J ends, which lost 2 bases and 4 bases, there was a span of 6 bases. The CDR3 runs 12 residues. Germline V CDR1 and CDR2: PRHDT, FYEKMQ (reference sequence). In nucleotides, the CDR3 is TGTGCCAGCAGCTTACCGGGGTACGAGCAGTACTTC. This codes for CASSLPGYEQYF.

This sequence joins TRBV6-5 and TRBJ1-2; no definite D call. The CDR3 spans 13 residues. The germline V gene has CDR1 MNHEY and CDR2 SVGAGI. Trimming took 6 bases from V and 0 from J, leaving 8 bases between them. The CDR3 DNA is TGTGCCAGCAGCCGGGTGGCTAACTATGGCTACACCTTC. This encodes CASSRVANYGYTF.

This chain uses TRBV4-3 with TRBJ2-1, with D perhaps matching TRBD2 (6 bases). Germline V gene lookup returns CDR1 LGHNA and CDR2 YSLEER. The CDR3 loop spans 15 amino acids. V was clipped by 0 bases and J by 4 bases, with 10 bases between them. The CDR3 spells CASSQDTRGYNEQFF. The CDR3, as DNA: TGCGCCAGCAGCCAAGATACCCGGGGGTACAATGAGCAGTTCTTC.

The J gene is TRBJ1-5, the V gene TRBV2; TRBD1 matches at 10 bases. Germline CDR1 is SNHLY and CDR2 is FYNNEI. This CDR3 has 15 amino acids. Unmatched junction bases numbered 6, after V lost 5 bases and J lost 5 bases. The DNA for the CDR3 is TGTGCCAGCAGTACGACAGGGGGCCAGGATCAGCCCCAGCATTTT. It encodes CASSTTGGQDQPQHF.

The chain has TRBV18 and TRBJ1-3; D is unresolved. V lost 3 bases to trimming and J lost 0 bases, with 15 bases between them. The germline CDR1 and CDR2 sequences are KGHSH and LQKENI. This CDR3 comprises 17 residues. CDR3 nucleotides: TGTGCCAGCTCACCTAATACAGCAATTTACTCTGGAAACACCATATATTTT. Its protein product is CASSPNTAIYSGNTIYF.

This rearrangement joins TRBV7-2 to TRBJ1-2, with D unresolved. Between the trimmed V and J ends, which lost 5 bases and 7 bases, there was a span of 14 bases. This CDR3 is built from 13 residues. Germline-derived CDR1 and CDR2 are SGHTA and FQGNSA. The CDR3 region is CASSRILGSGYTF. CDR3 DNA: TGTGCCAGCAGCCGCATCCTGGGCTCTGGCTACACCTTC.

This chain uses TRBV7-8 with TRBJ1-4; D is undetermined. Germline V gene sequence: CDR1 SGHVS, CDR2 FQNEAQ. Trimming took off 3 bases at V and 0 bases at J, with 2 bases between the two ends. This CDR3 has 13 amino acids. The CDR3 bases are TGTGCCAGCAGCTTTACAACTAATGAAAAACTGTTTTTT. Protein: CASSFTTNEKLFF.

V usage is TRBV4-1 and J usage is TRBJ1-2, with a possible D match to TRBD1 (6 bases). Looked up from germline, CDR1 is MGHRA and CDR2 is YSYEKL. The V end was cut by 1 base, the J end by 5 bases, with 23 bases between. CDR3 size: 18 residues. The CDR3 region is CASSQVYALPQGRYGYTF. As DNA, the CDR3 is TGCGCCAGCAGCCAAGTTTATGCTCTCCCGCAGGGGCGGTATGGCTACACCTTC.

V usage is TRBV6-5 and J usage is TRBJ2-1, with D maybe TRBD1 (5 bases). CDR1 is MNHEY and CDR2 is SVGAGI in the germline V gene. The V and J ends lost 7 bases and 7 bases respectively, with 8 bases between them. The CDR3 is 11 amino acids. The CDR3 reads CASTAGNEQFF. Here the CDR3 DNA reads TGTGCCAGCACAGCAGGGAATGAGCAGTTCTTC.

This clone was recorded once. The chain links TRBV24-1 to TRBJ2-2, with 8 bases lining up with TRBD2. This CDR3 contains 14 residues. After removal of 6 bases from V and 6 bases from J, the junction contained 5 bases not matched to a gene. CDR1 KGHDR and CDR2 SFDVKD come from the germline V gene. The CDR3 spells CATSSSGRSGELFF. The CDR3 DNA sequence: TGTGCCACCAGTAGCAGCGGGAGATCCGGGGAGCTGTTTTTT.